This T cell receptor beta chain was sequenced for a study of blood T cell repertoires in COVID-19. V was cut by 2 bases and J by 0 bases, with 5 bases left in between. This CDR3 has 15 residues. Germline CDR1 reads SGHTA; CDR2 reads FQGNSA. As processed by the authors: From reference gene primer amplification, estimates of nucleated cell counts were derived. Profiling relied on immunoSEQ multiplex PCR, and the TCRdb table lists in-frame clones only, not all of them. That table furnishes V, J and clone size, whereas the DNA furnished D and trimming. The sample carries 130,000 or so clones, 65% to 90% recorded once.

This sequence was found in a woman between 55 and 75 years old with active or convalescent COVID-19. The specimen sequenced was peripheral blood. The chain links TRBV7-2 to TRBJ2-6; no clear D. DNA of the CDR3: TGTGCCAGCAGCTTACACGGCTCTGGGGCCAACGTCCTGACTTTC. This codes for CASSLHGSGANVLTF.